What follows describes a single TCR beta chain. Its antigen is undetermined. Germline lookup yields CDR1 SGHDT and CDR2 YYEEEE. The CDR3 contains 16 residues. Trimming removed 3 bases at V and 2 bases at J, with 15 bases between. The data were obtained in a study of T cell responses to AZD1222 COVID-19 vaccine. Study-level results: Of spike-specific TCRs, nearly half reportedly target regions left unmutated in variants.

Profiled with immunoSEQ multiplex PCR; TCRdb holds only in-frame clones, not every one. Of just under 150,000 clones in the sample, about 86% were seen once. The sequences come from peripheral blood, collected 28 days after the second AZD1222 dose. The TCR sequence derives from an adult who received the AZD1222 COVID-19 vaccine. The chain has TRBV5-6 and TRBJ2-1; TRBD2 is a possible D gene (6 bases). The CDR3 protein is CASSWARDLTYNEQFF. The CDR3 nucleotides read TGTGCCAGCAGCTGGGCCCGGGACTTGACCTACAATGAGCAGTTCTTC.